The clone carrying this TCR beta chain was counted once. This sample was included in a study of blood T cell dynamics during melanoma immunotherapy. Study-wide context: Standard first-line treatment here was pembrolizumab or nivolumab plus ipilimumab in metastatic melanoma.

This CDR3 spans 14 amino acids. CDR1 is LNHDA and CDR2 is SQIVND in the germline V gene (reference sequence). Every bulk PBMC sample received the same 350 ng of DNA. Using immunoSEQ multiplex PCR, the repertoire was profiled, and TCRdb retains in-frame clones only, with some absent. The data contain 7,500 to 8,500 clones, 85% to 90% of them seen just once; the ten biggest clones take up 2% to 2.5%. Time point denoted: week 3, after first cycle of checkpoint inhibitor. Apart from a couple of fast progressors, RECIST 1.1 response was judged 12 weeks post-infusion. The input for sequencing was blood, taken from a patient treated with checkpoint blockade. The chain has TRBV19 and TRBJ2-5; D possibly corresponds to TRBD1 (6 bases). The DNA end lines up better with TRBJ2-7; the J call may be wrong. This receptor was obtained from a human donor with melanoma. DNA for the CDR3: TGTGCCAGTAGTACGGGACAACGCTCCTACGAGCAGTACTTC. It yields the protein CASSTGQRSYEQYF.